This is a list of T cell receptor beta chains from one sample in a study of T cells in Graves' hyperthyroidism and ophthalmopathy. MiXCR, applied by TCRdb to the multiplex PCR reads, yields one record per CDR3 protein. This table has around 350,000 distinct CDR3 sequences, over 15% appearing once. Material: blood. The receptors shown here come from a woman aged 18-29 years with Graves' hyperthyroidism. Both conserved end residues are part of each CDR3. A D gene is named only where the DNA matches it firmly. Size is stated for part of the rows, as once, few or many counts, or as a class when the clone is expanded.

len,v_gene,j_gene,abundance,d_gene,CDR3nt,CDR3aa
13,TRBV12-3/TRBV12-4,TRBJ1-2,many,.,TGTGCCAATTCGGACAGCCTCACCGGGGGCTACACCTTC,CANSDSLTGGYTF
15,TRBV11-1,TRBJ2-7,many,.,TGTGCCAGCAGCCCAGGGGCAGGGCTAAGCTACGAGCAGTACTTC,CASSPGAGLSYEQYF
13,TRBV7-9,TRBJ2-7,many,.,TGTGCCAGCTGGGGTGAGAGCTCCTACGAGCAGTACTTC,CASWGESSYEQYF
14,TRBV4-1,TRBJ1-3,many,TRBD1,TGCGCCAGCAGCGCACAGGGGGGAGGAAACACCATATATTTT,CASSAQGGGNTIYF
13,TRBV6-1,TRBJ2-7,.,.,TGTGCCAGCAGTAGGGGAAGGCTCTACGAGCAGTACTTC,CASSRGRLYEQYF
15,TRBV6-1,TRBJ2-6,many,TRBD1,TGTGCCAGCAGTGACGGACAGGCTGGGGCCAACGTCCTGACTTTC,CASSDGQAGANVLTF
13,TRBV5-1,TRBJ2-7,few,.,TGCGCCAGCAGCTCCCACAGGAGTTCACAGCAGTACTTC,CASSSHRSSQQYF
14,TRBV6-1,TRBJ2-7,many,.,TGTGCCAGCAGGGACGTGGGAAAAGAGGTCGAGCAGTACTTC,CASRDVGKEVEQYF
21,TRBV7-6,TRBJ2-1,few,.,TGTGCCAGCAGCTTAGCGGGGGGAACAATGGAGGTTCTAAGTTCCTACAATGAGCAGTTCTTC,CASSLAGGTMEVLSSYNEQFF
14,TRBV20-1,TRBJ1-3,many,.,TGCAGTGCTCCGGTGGGGGGGTTGGGAAACACCATATATTTT,CSAPVGGLGNTIYF
14,TRBV12-3/TRBV12-4,TRBJ1-5,.,.,TGTGCCGGCAGCGAGGGGGGGGCGAATCAGCCCCAGCATTTT,CAGSEGGANQPQHF
15,TRBV19,TRBJ1-5,many,.,TGTGCCAGTAGTATTCCCTCCAGGGGTAATCAGCCCCAGCATTTT,CASSIPSRGNQPQHF
12,TRBV6-2/TRBV6-3,TRBJ1-5,many,.,TGTGCCAGCAGTTACTTAAATCAGCCCCAGCATTTT,CASSYLNQPQHF
14,TRBV20-1,TRBJ1-1,many,TRBD1,TGCAGTGCTAGAGATCTCAGGGGGCCCTCTGAAGCTTTCTTT,CSARDLRGPSEAFF
14,TRBV6-1,TRBJ1-3,many,.,TGTGCCAGCAGGGCAGGGACCTCTGGAAACACCATATATTTT,CASRAGTSGNTIYF